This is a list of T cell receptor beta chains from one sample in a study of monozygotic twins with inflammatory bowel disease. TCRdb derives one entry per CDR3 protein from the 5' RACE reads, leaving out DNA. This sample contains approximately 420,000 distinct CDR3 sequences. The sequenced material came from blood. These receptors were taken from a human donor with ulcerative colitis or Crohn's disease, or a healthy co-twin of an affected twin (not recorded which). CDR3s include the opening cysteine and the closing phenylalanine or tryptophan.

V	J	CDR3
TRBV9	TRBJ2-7	CASSVEPGAYEQYF
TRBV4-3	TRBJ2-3	CASSQEVQGTQYF
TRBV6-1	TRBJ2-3	CASSQLSGSGGTDTQYF
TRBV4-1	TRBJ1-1	CASSQGPLSEDTEAFF
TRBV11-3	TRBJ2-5	CASSENSGSVETQYF
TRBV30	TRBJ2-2	CAWSFPSGVNTGELFF
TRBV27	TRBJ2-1	CASSWDKGTYNEQFF
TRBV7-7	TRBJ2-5	CASQGGEETQYF
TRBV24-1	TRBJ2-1	CATSEAGTNEQFF
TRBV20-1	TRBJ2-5	CSARDPTGGGLYQETQYF
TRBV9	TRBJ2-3	CASSVERDTQYF
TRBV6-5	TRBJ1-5	CASSYSRGRGPQPQHF
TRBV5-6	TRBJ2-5	CASSLIGGEQETQYF
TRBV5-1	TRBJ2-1	CASSWDVYNEQFF
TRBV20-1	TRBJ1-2	CSASYLVLRGYTF
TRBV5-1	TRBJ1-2	CASSLNPGNYGYTF
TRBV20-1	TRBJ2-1	CSASSSGGAVDEQFF
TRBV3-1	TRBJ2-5	CASSQDLRRGGQETQYF
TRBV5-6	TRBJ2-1	CASSSDYAGVTYNEQFF
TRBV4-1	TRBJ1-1	CASSYRQDLLNTEAFF
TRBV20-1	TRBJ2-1	CSVSTGITYNEQFF
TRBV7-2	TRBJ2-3	CASSLRLVSSRDTQYF
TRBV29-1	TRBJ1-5	CSVGDRGVGQPQHF
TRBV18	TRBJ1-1	CASSPLGTAPNTEAFF
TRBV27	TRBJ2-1	CASSTLLGKSSYNEQFF
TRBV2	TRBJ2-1	CASSVWGLAGGSYNEQFF
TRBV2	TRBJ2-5	CASSDLAGGTETQYF
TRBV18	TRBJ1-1	CASSAQWTASNTEAFF
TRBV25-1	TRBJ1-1	CASSGRHSGGTEAFF
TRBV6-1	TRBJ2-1	CASLGGLANEQFF
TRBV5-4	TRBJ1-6	CASSGGTVNSPLHF
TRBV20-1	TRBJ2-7	CSASTMGEHGGEQYF
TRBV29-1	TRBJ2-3	CIPWGVGSDTQYF
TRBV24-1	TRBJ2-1	CATASRDEQFF
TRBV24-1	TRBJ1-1	CATSEGPEAFF
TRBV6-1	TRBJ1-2	CASRSGGIGYGYTF
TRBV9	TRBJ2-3	CASSSGAQTDTQYF
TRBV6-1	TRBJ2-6	CASTLQGAFSGANVLTF
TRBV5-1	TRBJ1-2	CASSLDPGANGYTF
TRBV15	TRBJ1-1	CATSRDLTGYTEAFF
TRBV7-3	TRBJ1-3	CASSLETPGSGNTIYF
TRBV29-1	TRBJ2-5	CSVVGQGARETQYF
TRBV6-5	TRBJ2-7	CASSYTGVSYEQYF
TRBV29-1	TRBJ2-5	CSMALNPFETQYF
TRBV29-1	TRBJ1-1	CSVQPLLHRNTEAFF
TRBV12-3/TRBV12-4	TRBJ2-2	CASSFGGSAGELFF
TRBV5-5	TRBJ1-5	CASSLRQENQPQHF
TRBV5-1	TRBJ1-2	CASSAGPGQLNYGYTF
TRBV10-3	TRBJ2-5	CAISEGLAGAQETQYF